This TCR beta chain was recorded in a study of blood T cell repertoires in COVID-19. Categorization into cohorts depended on clinical history that participants reported. Some clones are missing from TCRdb's copy, which holds only in-frame ones; the method was immunoSEQ multiplex PCR. The sample contains a few hundred thousand clones, around nine tenths of which appear only once. Trimming removed 4 bases at V and 6 bases at J, with 15 bases between. This CDR3 has 15 amino acids. CDR1 SEHNR and CDR2 FQNEAQ come from the germline V gene (reference sequence). Sample: PBMCs or T cells enriched from blood (not recorded which). The chain combines TRBV7-9 with TRBJ2-2; D remains ambiguous. This receptor was obtained from a woman aged 40 to 55 who had recovered from COVID-19. The CDR3 loop reads CASSSPAAAAGELFF. In DNA form, the CDR3 reads TGTGCCAGCAGCTCCCCCGCTGCGGCAGCCGGGGAGCTGTTTTTT.